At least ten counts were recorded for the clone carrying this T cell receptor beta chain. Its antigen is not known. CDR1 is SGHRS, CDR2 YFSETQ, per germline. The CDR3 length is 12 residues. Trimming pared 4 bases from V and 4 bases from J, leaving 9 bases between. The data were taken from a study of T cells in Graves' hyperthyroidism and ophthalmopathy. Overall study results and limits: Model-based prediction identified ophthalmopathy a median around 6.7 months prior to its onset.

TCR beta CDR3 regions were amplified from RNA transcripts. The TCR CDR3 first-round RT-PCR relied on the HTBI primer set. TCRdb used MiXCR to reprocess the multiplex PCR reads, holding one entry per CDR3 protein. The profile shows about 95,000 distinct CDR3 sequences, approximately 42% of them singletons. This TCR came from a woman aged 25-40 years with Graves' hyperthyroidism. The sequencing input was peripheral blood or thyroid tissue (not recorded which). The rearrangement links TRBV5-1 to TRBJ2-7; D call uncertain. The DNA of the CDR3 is TGCGCCAGCAGCCCGGGCCATTACGAGCAGTACTTC. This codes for CASSPGHYEQYF.